This T cell receptor beta chain was sequenced in a study of blood T cell dynamics during melanoma immunotherapy. At the level of the study: Metastatic melanoma patients received first-line pembrolizumab or nivolumab plus ipilimumab.

Method: immunoSEQ multiplex PCR; TCRdb's copy keeps in-frame clones and lacks some. The sample holds around 26,000 clones, approximately 90% seen once. The sample holds one count of this clone. As to time point: pre-treatment baseline. Samples come from before therapy and from week 3 after the first blockade cycle. Germline loops: CDR1 MDHEN, CDR2 SYDVKM. V shed 8 bases and J shed 10 bases, with 33 bases lying between them. CDR3 length: 19 amino acids. Sequences were derived from blood, sampled from a patient treated with checkpoint blockade. The clonotype comes from a human donor with melanoma. The genes are TRBV28 and TRBJ1-6; perhaps TRBD1 as D (5 bases). CDR3 coding DNA: TGTGCCAGCCGCTCGATCTGGTATGGGCGTCGGGGCTTATTGTCACCCCTCCACTTT. Translation: CASRSIWYGRRGLLSPLHF.